The entry below describes one T cell receptor (beta chain). Its antigen is not identified. This entry comes from a study of tumor-infiltrating lymphocytes in localized non-small cell lung cancer. Study-wide context: Several tumor histologies, both smoking statuses, and some post-neoadjuvant chemotherapy samples were included. Tumor tissue and non-adjacent uninvolved lung came from each patient. Regarding the study as a whole: Higher tumor T cell infiltration than in uninvolved lung was supported by TCRbeta sequencing. Different pieces of the same tissue were used for each assay.

Some clones are missing from TCRdb's copy, which holds only in-frame ones; the method was immunoSEQ multiplex PCR. The repertoire includes roughly 9,100 clones, around 82% of them detected once, and 9.8% sits in the top ten. The sequenced sample was uninvolved lung tissue not adjacent to the tumor. This clonotype was sampled from a human donor with non-small cell lung cancer.

The CDR3 sequence is CATSRDPGIYGEGEETQYF. DNA for the CDR3: TGTGCCACCAGCAGAGATCCTGGGATTTACGGGGAGGGAGAGGAGACCCAGTACTTC. The chain recombines TRBV15 with TRBJ2-5; TRBD2 matches at 7 bases. The ends lost 0 bases at V and 5 bases at J; junction bases unmatched: 18. The CDR3 covers 19 residues. CDR1 is LNHNV and CDR2 is YYDKDF in the germline V gene (reference sequence).